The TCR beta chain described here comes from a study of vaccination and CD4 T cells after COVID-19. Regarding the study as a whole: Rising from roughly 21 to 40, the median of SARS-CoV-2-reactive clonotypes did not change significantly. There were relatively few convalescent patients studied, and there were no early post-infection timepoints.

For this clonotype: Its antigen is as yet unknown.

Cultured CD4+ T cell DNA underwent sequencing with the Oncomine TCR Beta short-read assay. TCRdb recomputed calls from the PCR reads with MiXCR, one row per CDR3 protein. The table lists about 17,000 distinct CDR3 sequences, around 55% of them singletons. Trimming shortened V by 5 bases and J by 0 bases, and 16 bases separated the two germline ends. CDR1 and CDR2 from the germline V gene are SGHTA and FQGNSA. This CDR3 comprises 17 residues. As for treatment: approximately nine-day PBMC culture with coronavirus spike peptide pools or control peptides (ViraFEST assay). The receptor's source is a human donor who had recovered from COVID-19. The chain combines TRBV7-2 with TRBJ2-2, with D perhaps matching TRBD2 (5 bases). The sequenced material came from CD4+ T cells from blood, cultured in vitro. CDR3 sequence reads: CASSHPEGASNTGELFF. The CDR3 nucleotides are TGTGCCAGCAGCCACCCAGAGGGCGCCTCGAACACCGGGGAGCTGTTTTTT.